These 11 T cell receptor beta chains were sequenced from one sample in a study of T cell responses to AZD1222 COVID-19 vaccine. Repertoires were generated with immunoSEQ multiplex PCR, while TCRdb's copy carries only in-frame clones and drops some. The profile shows over 200,000 clones, about 95% of them singletons. Sequencing was performed on peripheral blood, taken 28 days after the second dose of the MenACWY control vaccine. These receptor sequences come from an adult who received the MenACWY meningococcal vaccine as a control.

This sequence joins TRBV5-4 and TRBJ2-7; 9 bases fit TRBD1. Germline V gene data show CDR1 as SGHNT and CDR2 as YYREEE (reference sequence). The CDR3 is 13 residues long. The junction had 4 bases not matched to a gene; V was cut back by 4 bases and J by 5 bases. The CDR3 coding sequence is TGTGCCAGCAGCCCGGGGACAGGGCACGAGCAGTACTTC. Translating it yields CASSPGTGHEQYF.

CDR3 in amino acids: CASSLDTLAGEQFF. Written as DNA, the CDR3 is TGTGCCAGCAGCTTAGATACCCTCGCCGGCGAGCAGTTCTTC. This rearrangement joins TRBV11-2 to TRBJ2-1; no definite D call. CDR1 is SGHAT and CDR2 is FQNNGV in the germline V gene. The CDR3 runs 14 residues. With 0 bases removed from V and 10 bases from J, the gap between germline ends came to 13 bases.

For this clone: This sample also contains other DNA sequences that code for the same CDR3. This chain joins TRBV28 and TRBJ1-5; TRBD1 matches 8 bases. The V gene end was trimmed by 1 base and the J gene end by 2 bases; junction bases not matched to a gene: 1. The germline V gene encodes CDR1 MDHEN and CDR2 SYDVKM. This CDR3 has 15 amino acids. This CDR3 reads CASSLSGGGNQPQHF. The DNA of the CDR3 is TGTGCCAGCAGTTTATCAGGGGGCGGCAATCAGCCCCAGCATTTT.

This clone has a single count. The V gene is TRBV5-1, the J gene TRBJ2-2; D assignment may be TRBD1 or TRBD2 (6 bases each). This CDR3 comprises 17 residues. Germline V gene lookup returns CDR1 SGHRS and CDR2 YFSETQ. V was pared by 3 bases and J by 3 bases, with 18 bases between. CDR3 loop: CASSSQGPGGYTGELFF. The CDR3 nucleotides are TGCGCCAGCAGCTCACAGGGTCCCGGGGGATACACCGGGGAGCTGTTTTTT.

This clone has a single count. The chain employs TRBV28 and TRBJ1-2; TRBD1 matches at 7 bases. The CDR3 covers 13 residues. Germline trimming cut 6 bases from V and 3 bases from J; bases unmatched to any gene: 4. The germline gives CDR1 MDHEN, CDR2 SYDVKM. Here the CDR3 DNA reads TGTGCCAGCAGAACAGGGGTATACTATGGCTACACCTTC. Translation: CASRTGVYYGYTF.

The chain uses TRBV30 and TRBJ2-1; D gene uncertain. Germline V lookup: CDR1 GTSNPN, CDR2 SVGIG (reference sequence). With 4 bases removed from V and 4 bases from J, the gap between germline ends came to 14 bases. The CDR3 is made up of 14 amino acids. The CDR3 coding sequence is TGTGCCTGGATGAGTTCAAGGCGGTACAATGAGCAGTTCTTC. Translated, it gives CAWMSSRRYNEQFF.

The chain employs TRBV5-5 and TRBJ1-4, with 10 bases fitting TRBD1. The CDR3 consists of 16 residues. Germline trimming cut 4 bases from V and 4 bases from J; bases unmatched to any gene: 7. Germline V lookup: CDR1 SGHKS, CDR2 YYEKEE (reference sequence). CDR3 region: CASSPTGGNGNEKLFF. The CDR3 DNA is TGTGCCAGCAGCCCGACAGGGGGCAATGGTAATGAAAAACTGTTTTTT.

The chain combines TRBV19 with TRBJ1-2; 7 nucleotides align to TRBD1. CDR1 and CDR2 from the germline V gene are LNHDA and SQIVND (reference sequence). This CDR3 has 20 amino acids. The V and J ends lost 2 bases and 2 bases, in that order; junction bases with no gene match: 20. The chain's CDR3 is CASSIWARRDRIGINYGYTF. The CDR3 DNA sequence: TGTGCCAGTAGTATATGGGCCCGTCGGGACAGAATTGGGATCAACTATGGCTACACCTTC.

The gene calls are TRBV4-1 and TRBJ1-2; the D is unclear. Germline assignment: CDR1 MGHRA and CDR2 YSYEKL. There are 15 residues in the CDR3. V dropped 3 bases and J dropped 8 bases, with 19 bases sitting between them. The CDR3 reads CASSQEPGPWKGYTF. CDR3 nucleotides: TGCGCCAGCAGCCAGGAACCCGGGCCCTGGAAGGGCTACACCTTC.

The V and J genes are TRBV9 and TRBJ2-3, with TRBD2 as a possible D gene (7 bases). The CDR3 has 16 residues. V shed 0 bases and J shed 3 bases, with 14 bases lying between them. Germline assignment: CDR1 SGDLS and CDR2 YYNGEE. The chain's CDR3 is CASSVVGGAQTDTQYF. For the CDR3, the DNA is TGTGCCAGCAGCGTAGTTGGGGGGGCGCAGACAGATACGCAGTATTTT. Full variable domain (missing parts from reference TRBV9 and TRBJ2-3): DSGVTQTPKHLITATGQRVTLRCSPRSGDLSVYWYQQSLDQGLQFLIQYYNGEERAKGNILERFSAQQFPDLHSELNLSSLELGDSALYFCASSVVGGAQTDTQYFGPGTRLTVL.

The rearrangement uses TRBV19 and TRBJ2-3, with 7 nucleotides matching TRBD1. The CDR3 length is 13 residues. V lost 6 bases to trimming and J lost 1 base; unmatched junction nucleotides: 1. Germline loops: CDR1 LNHDA, CDR2 SQIVND (reference sequence). CDR3 region: CASRGTGTDTQYF. CDR3 DNA sequence: TGTGCCAGTAGGGGGACAGGCACAGATACGCAGTATTTT.